Listed below are T cell receptor beta chains from one sample, sequenced in a study of T-cell reconstitution after alpha-beta-depleted transplantation in children. TCRdb re-analysed the PCR reads in MiXCR, keeping a single row per CDR3 protein. The sample shows roughly 100,000 distinct CDR3 sequences, approximately 8% of them seen only once. The sample was PBMCs, taken before TCRalphabeta/CD19-depleted stem cell transplant. Every receptor here comes from a boy aged 2 to 10 with acute lymphoblastic leukemia, due to receive a stem cell transplant. CDR3s leave out the opening cysteine and the closing phenylalanine or tryptophan. The order of the fields is J gene, clone size, V gene, CDR3 protein. A clone size is listed for some rows: how often the clone was seen (once, few, many), or a class if it is expanded.

j_call: TRBJ2-3; clone_size: -; v_call: TRBV27; cdr3_aa: ASNVVGSSTDTQY
j_call: TRBJ2-3; clone_size: many; v_call: TRBV19; cdr3_aa: ASSIEGDPAYGDTQY
j_call: TRBJ1-4; clone_size: -; v_call: TRBV4-3; cdr3_aa: ASSQDGAAGSEKLF
j_call: TRBJ1-2; clone_size: few; v_call: TRBV12-3/TRBV12-4; cdr3_aa: ASSLVFTWANYGYT
j_call: TRBJ1-3; clone_size: many; v_call: TRBV7-2; cdr3_aa: ASSTHQSLSGNTIY
j_call: TRBJ1-2; clone_size: many; v_call: TRBV5-1; cdr3_aa: ASTLGQGKDGYT
j_call: TRBJ2-7; clone_size: many; v_call: TRBV7-9; cdr3_aa: ASSSMSSYEQY
j_call: TRBJ2-3; clone_size: many; v_call: TRBV27; cdr3_aa: ASSTTGGFADTQY
j_call: TRBJ2-2; clone_size: many; v_call: TRBV4-1; cdr3_aa: ASSQRKSGGGLNTGELF
j_call: TRBJ2-3; clone_size: many; v_call: TRBV7-2; cdr3_aa: ASSLVTASGSDTQY
j_call: TRBJ1-1; clone_size: many; v_call: TRBV5-1; cdr3_aa: ASSSSMNTEAF
j_call: TRBJ1-1; clone_size: many; v_call: TRBV15; cdr3_aa: ATSRGGSGSAEAF
j_call: TRBJ1-3; clone_size: -; v_call: TRBV5-4; cdr3_aa: ASSWGELCSGNTIY